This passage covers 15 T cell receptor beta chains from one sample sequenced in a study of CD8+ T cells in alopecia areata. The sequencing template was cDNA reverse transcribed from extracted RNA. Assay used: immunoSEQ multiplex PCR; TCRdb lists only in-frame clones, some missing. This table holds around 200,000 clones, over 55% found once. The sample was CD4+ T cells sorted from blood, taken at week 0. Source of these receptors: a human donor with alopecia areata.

The CDR3 DNA sequence: TGTGCCTGGGCGGACAGCGTGAAGGGTGGCTACACCTTC. Translated: CAWADSVKGGYTF. V usage is TRBV30 and J usage is TRBJ1-2, with D tentatively TRBD1 (6 bases). The germline CDR1 and CDR2 sequences are GTSNPN and SVGIG (reference sequence). CDR3 length: 13 amino acids. V lost 5 bases to trimming and J lost 7 bases, with 17 bases between them.

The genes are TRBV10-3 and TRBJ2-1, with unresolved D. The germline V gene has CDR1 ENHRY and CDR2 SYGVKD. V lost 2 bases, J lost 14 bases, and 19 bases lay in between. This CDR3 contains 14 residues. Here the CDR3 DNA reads TGTGCCATCAGTGAGGAACCATCTGGCGGCTCGGAGTTCTTC. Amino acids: CAISEEPSGGSEFF.

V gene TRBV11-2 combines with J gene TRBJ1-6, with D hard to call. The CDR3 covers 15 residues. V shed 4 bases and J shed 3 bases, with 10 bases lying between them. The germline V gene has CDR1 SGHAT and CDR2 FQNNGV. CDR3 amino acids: CASSSQRLYNSPLHF. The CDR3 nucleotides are TGTGCCAGCAGCTCACAGCGCCTCTATAATTCACCCCTCCACTTT.

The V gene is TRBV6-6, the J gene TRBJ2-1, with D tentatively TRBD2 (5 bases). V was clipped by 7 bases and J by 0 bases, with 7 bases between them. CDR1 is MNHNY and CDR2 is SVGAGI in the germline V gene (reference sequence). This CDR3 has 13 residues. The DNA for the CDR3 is TGTGCCAGCACTGGAGGCTCCTACAATGAGCAGTTCTTC. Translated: CASTGGSYNEQFF.

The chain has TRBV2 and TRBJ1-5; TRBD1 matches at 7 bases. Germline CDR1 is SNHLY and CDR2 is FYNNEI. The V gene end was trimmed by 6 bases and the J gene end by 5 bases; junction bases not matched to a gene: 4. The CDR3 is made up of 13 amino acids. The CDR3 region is CASRDQGDQPQHF. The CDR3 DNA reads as TGTGCCAGCAGGGATCAGGGGGATCAGCCCCAGCATTTT.

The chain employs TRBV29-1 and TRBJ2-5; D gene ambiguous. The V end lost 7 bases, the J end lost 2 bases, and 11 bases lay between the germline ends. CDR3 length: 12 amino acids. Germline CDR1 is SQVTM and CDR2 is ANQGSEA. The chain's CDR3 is CSAGRLQETQYF. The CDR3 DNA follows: TGCAGCGCTGGACGGTTACAAGAGACCCAGTACTTC.

The CDR3 loop reads CASSQGSAQRAYEQYF. The CDR3 DNA reads as TGCGCCAGCAGCCAAGGCTCCGCCCAGCGTGCCTACGAGCAGTACTTC. The V and J genes are TRBV4-1 and TRBJ2-7, with D uncertain. CDR1 is MGHRA, CDR2 YSYEKL, per germline. V lost 1 base to trimming and J lost 2 bases, with 15 bases between them. The CDR3 totals 16 residues.

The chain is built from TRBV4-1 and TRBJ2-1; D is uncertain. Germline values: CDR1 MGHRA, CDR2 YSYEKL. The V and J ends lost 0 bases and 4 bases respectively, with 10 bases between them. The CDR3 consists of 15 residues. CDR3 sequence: CASSQEIGPYNEQFF. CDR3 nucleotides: TGCGCCAGCAGCCAAGAGATAGGGCCTTACAATGAGCAGTTCTTC.

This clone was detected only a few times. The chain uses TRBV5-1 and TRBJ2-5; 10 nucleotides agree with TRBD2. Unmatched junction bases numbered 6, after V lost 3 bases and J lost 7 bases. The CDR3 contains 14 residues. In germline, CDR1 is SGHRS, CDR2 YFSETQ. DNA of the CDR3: TGCGCCAGCAGCTCCACTAGCGGGGTAGGGACCCAGTACTTC. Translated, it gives CASSSTSGVGTQYF.

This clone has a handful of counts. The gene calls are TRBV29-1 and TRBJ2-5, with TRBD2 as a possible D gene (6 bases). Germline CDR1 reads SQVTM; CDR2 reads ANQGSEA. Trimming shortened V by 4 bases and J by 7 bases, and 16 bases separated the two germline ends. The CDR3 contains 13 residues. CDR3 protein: CSVAGTLTWTQYF. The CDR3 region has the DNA TGCAGCGTTGCCGGGACTCTAACTTGGACCCAGTACTTC.

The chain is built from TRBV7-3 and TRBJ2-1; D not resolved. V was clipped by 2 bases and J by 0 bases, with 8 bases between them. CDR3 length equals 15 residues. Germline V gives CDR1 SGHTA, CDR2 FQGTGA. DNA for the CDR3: TGTGCCAGCAGCTTAGTCCAGACCTCCTACAATGAGCAGTTCTTC. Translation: CASSLVQTSYNEQFF.

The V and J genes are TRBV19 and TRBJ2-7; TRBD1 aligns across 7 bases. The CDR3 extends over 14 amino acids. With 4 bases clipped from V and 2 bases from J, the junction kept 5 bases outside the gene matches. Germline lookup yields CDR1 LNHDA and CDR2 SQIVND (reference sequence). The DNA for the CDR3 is TGTGCCAGTAGTAATTGGGACAGCCCCTACGAGCAGTACTTC. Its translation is CASSNWDSPYEQYF.

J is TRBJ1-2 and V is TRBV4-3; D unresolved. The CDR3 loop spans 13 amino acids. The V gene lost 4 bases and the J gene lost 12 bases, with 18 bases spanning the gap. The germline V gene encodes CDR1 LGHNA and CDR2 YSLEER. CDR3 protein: CASSLSLGNLDTF. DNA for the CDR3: TGCGCCAGCAGCCTCTCTTTGGGAAACTTGGACACCTTC.

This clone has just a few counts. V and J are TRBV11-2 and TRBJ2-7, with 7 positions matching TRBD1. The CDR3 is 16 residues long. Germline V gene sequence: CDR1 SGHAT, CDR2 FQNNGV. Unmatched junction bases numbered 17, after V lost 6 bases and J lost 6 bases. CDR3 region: CASSSPLQTGSREQYF. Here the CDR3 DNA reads TGTGCCAGCAGTTCACCCCTTCAGACAGGGTCTCGCGAGCAGTACTTC.

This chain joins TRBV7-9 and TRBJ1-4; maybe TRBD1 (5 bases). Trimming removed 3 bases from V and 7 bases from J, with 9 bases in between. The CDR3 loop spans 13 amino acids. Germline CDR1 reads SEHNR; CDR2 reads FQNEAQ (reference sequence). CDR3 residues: CASSLGTGEKLFF. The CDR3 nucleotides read TGTGCCAGCAGCTTGGGGACCGGTGAAAAACTGTTTTTT.